This T cell receptor (beta chain) was identified during a study of T-cell reconstitution after alpha-beta-depleted transplantation in children. Study results and limitations: At around two months after transplant, the alpha-beta T cells were reportedly derived from several hundred expanded clones that came from non-depleted graft cells. Once a year had passed after transplant, T-cell counts and diversity came mostly from newly produced T cells.

This clonotype was recorded at least ten times. Its antigen is as yet unknown. Between the trimmed V and J ends, which lost 7 bases and 4 bases, there was a span of 5 bases. The CDR3 totals 11 residues. From germline, CDR1 is MNHEY and CDR2 SVGEGT. As it was prepared, the TCRbeta library received unique molecular identifiers. TCRdb used MiXCR to reprocess the PCR reads, holding one entry per CDR3 protein. This repertoire shows some 200,000 distinct CDR3 sequences, 7.5% to 9.5% found once; its top ten account for roughly a third. V gene TRBV6-2 or TRBV6-3 combines with J gene TRBJ2-1; D gene uncertain. The sequencing used PBMCs, mostly from graft donor cells, collected 360 days after TCRalphabeta/CD19-depleted stem cell transplant. This receptor was identified in a male patient under 10 years old who had a stem cell transplant for acute myeloid leukemia, so the T cells may come from the graft donor. CDR3 amino acids: CASNGYNEQFF. CDR3 in DNA: TGTGCCAGCAATGGGTACAATGAGCAGTTCTTC.